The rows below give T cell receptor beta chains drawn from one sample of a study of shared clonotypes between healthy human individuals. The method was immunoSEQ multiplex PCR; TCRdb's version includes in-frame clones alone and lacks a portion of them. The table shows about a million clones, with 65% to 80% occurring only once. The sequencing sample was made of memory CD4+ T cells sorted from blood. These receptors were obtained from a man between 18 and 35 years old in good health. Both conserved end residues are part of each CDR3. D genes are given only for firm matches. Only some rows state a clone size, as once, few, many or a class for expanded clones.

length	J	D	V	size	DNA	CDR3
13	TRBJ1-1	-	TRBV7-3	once	TGTGCCAGCAGCTCGACATCGAACACTGAAGCTTTCTTT	CASSSTSNTEAFF
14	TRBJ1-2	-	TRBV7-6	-	TGTGCCAGCAGCTCACCACAGAGACATAATGGCTACACCTTC	CASSSPQRHNGYTF
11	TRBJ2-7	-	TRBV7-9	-	TGTGCCAGCAGCTTAGCTGGCGAGCAGTACTTC	CASSLAGEQYF
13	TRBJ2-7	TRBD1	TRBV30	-	TGTGCCTGGGGACAGGGTCACTCCTACGAGCAGTACTTC	CAWGQGHSYEQYF
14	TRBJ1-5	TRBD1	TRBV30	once	TGTGCCTGGAGAAAACAGGGGATGGGGCAGCCCCAGCATTTT	CAWRKQGMGQPQHF
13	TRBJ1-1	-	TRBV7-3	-	TGTGCCAGCAGCCCCGGGGGCGTCACTGAAGCTTTCTTT	CASSPGGVTEAFF
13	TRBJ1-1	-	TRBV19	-	TGTGCCAGTCAAAAGGAGGGGCGAACTGAAGCTTTCTTT	CASQKEGRTEAFF
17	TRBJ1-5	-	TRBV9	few	TGTGCCAGCAGCCCCCGGTCAGATGGGGCTATCAATCAGCCCCAGCATTTT	CASSPRSDGAINQPQHF
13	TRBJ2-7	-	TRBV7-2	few	TGTGCCAGCACCCACCCCCAGGCCTACGAGCAGTACTTC	CASTHPQAYEQYF
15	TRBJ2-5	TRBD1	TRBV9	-	TGTGCCAGCAGCGTAGACACAGGGGGAGACGAGACCCAGTACTTC	CASSVDTGGDETQYF
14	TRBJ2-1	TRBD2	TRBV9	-	TGTGCCAGCAGCGAAGCGGGATTAGGCAATGAGCAGTTCTTC	CASSEAGLGNEQFF
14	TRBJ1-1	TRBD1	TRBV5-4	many	TGTGCCAGCAGCCCCGGACAGGGCAACACTGAAGCTTTCTTT	CASSPGQGNTEAFF
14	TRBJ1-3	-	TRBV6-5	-	TGTGCCAGCAGCCCCGACACGACTGGAAACACCATATATTTT	CASSPDTTGNTIYF
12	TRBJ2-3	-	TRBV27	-	TGTGCCAGCAGTCAAGGCACAGATACGCAGTATTTT	CASSQGTDTQYF
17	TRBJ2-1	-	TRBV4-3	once	TGCGCCAGCAGCCAAGACCCCCTAGGCAGCTCCTACAATGAGCAGTTCTTC	CASSQDPLGSSYNEQFF
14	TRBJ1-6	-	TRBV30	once	TGTGCCTGGAGTACGGGAAGGGTCGATTCACCCCTCCACTTT	CAWSTGRVDSPLHF
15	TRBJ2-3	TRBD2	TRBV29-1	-	TGCAGCGTTGAGGGACTAGCGGGAATCACAGATACGCAGTATTTT	CSVEGLAGITDTQYF
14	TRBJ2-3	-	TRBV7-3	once	TGTGCCAGCAGCGAGGGACTGGGGCGTAGTACGCAGTATTTT	CASSEGLGRSTQYF
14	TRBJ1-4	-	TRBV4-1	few	TGCGCCAGCAGCCAAGATCACTCGGTAGAAAAACTGTTTTTT	CASSQDHSVEKLFF
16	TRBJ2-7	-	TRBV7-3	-	TGTGCCAGCAGCTTAAGAGGTTTGGCCAAAGGGTACGAGCAGTACTTC	CASSLRGLAKGYEQYF
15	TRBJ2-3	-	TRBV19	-	TGTGCCAGTAGTATCCTATCGGCGGGAACAGATACGCAGTATTTT	CASSILSAGTDTQYF
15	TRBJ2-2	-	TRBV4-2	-	TGTGCCAGCAGCCACGGAGGGGGGGACACCGGGGAGCTGTTTTTT	CASSHGGGDTGELFF
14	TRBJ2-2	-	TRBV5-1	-	TGCGCCAGCAGCCTAGCGACCCGGACGGGGGAGCTGTTTTTT	CASSLATRTGELFF
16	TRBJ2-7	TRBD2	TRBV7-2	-	TGTGCCAGCAGCCCTAGCGGGAGGGTGAGCTCCTACGAGCAGTACTTC	CASSPSGRVSSYEQYF
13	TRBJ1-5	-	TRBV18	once	TGTGCCAGCTCACCAGGATTCAATCAGCCCCAGCATTTT	CASSPGFNQPQHF
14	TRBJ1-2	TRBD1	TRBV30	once	TGTGCCTGGAGTCTCTCTCCAGGGGGAAATGGCTACACCTTC	CAWSLSPGGNGYTF
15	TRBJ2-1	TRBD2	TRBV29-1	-	TGCAGCGCCGGGAGGGAAACTAGCGGGGGGGCCGCGCAGTTCTTC	CSAGRETSGGAAQFF
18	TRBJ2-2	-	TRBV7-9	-	TGTGCCAGCAGCCCCCCAGTTAGACCAGGGCGGAACACCGGGGAGCTGTTTTTT	CASSPPVRPGRNTGELFF
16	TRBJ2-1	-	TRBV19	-	TGTGCCAGTAGTACCCCAAAGGGAGTGGGCGGGAATGAGCAGTTCTTC	CASSTPKGVGGNEQFF
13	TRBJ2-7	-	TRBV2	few	TGTGCCAGCAGTCAAGACACGGCCTACGAGCAGTACTTC	CASSQDTAYEQYF
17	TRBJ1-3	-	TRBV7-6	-	TGTGCCAGCAGCCTCAACCCGGCAGAGAACTCTGGAAACACCATATATTTT	CASSLNPAENSGNTIYF
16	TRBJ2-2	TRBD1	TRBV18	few	TGTGCCAGCTCGTCGACAGGGTCGAGTGGCACCGGGGAGCTGTTTTTT	CASSSTGSSGTGELFF
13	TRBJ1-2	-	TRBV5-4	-	TGTGCCAGCAGCCCTGACAGCAACTATGGCTACACCTTC	CASSPDSNYGYTF
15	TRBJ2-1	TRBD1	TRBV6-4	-	TGTGCCAGCAGTGTGGGGACAGGGGGCTACAATGAGCAGTTCTTC	CASSVGTGGYNEQFF
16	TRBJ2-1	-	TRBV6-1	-	TGTGCCAGCAGGGAAGGTCTTTCCCCCTCCTACAATGAGCAGTTCTTC	CASREGLSPSYNEQFF
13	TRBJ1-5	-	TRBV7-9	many	TGTGCCACCGCCCGGGACATTAATCAGCCCCAGCATTTT	CATARDINQPQHF
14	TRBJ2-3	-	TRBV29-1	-	TGCAGCCCGTGTAGGGGGGGTTTAACAGATACGCAGTATTTT	CSPCRGGLTDTQYF
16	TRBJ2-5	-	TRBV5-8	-	TGTGCCAGCAGCTTTTCACGGGGAAAACTGGGGGAGACCCAGTACTTC	CASSFSRGKLGETQYF
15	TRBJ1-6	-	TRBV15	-	TGTGCCACCAGCAGCTGGGGCAGCTCGAATTCACCCCTCCACTTT	CATSSWGSSNSPLHF
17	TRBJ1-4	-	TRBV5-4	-	TGTGCCAGCAGCTTGGGGGCCCGGCAGGGGCGGAATGAAAAACTGTTTTTT	CASSLGARQGRNEKLFF
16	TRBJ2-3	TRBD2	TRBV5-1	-	TGCGCCAGCAGCGCCGGGACTAGCCAACGCACAGATACGCAGTATTTT	CASSAGTSQRTDTQYF
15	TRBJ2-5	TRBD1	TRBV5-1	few	TGCGCCAGCAGCCCTGGGACAGGGACGGGGGAGACCCAGTACTTC	CASSPGTGTGETQYF
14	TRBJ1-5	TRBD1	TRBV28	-	TGTGCCAGCAGCTCGACAGGGGGCTATCAGCCCCAGCATTTT	CASSSTGGYQPQHF
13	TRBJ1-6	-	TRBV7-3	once	TGTGCCAGCAGCTTATTCGAGAATTCACCCCTCCACTTT	CASSLFENSPLHF
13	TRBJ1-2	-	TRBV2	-	TGTGCCAGCAGGGGTGAGACGGTTTATGGCTACACCTTC	CASRGETVYGYTF
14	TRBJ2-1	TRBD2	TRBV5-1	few	TGCGCCAGCAGCCCGGGACTAGCAGTAAATGAGCAGTTCTTC	CASSPGLAVNEQFF
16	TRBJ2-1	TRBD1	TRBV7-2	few	TGTGCCAGCAGCTTAGCGCTGGACAGGGGTTACAATGAGCAGTTCTTC	CASSLALDRGYNEQFF